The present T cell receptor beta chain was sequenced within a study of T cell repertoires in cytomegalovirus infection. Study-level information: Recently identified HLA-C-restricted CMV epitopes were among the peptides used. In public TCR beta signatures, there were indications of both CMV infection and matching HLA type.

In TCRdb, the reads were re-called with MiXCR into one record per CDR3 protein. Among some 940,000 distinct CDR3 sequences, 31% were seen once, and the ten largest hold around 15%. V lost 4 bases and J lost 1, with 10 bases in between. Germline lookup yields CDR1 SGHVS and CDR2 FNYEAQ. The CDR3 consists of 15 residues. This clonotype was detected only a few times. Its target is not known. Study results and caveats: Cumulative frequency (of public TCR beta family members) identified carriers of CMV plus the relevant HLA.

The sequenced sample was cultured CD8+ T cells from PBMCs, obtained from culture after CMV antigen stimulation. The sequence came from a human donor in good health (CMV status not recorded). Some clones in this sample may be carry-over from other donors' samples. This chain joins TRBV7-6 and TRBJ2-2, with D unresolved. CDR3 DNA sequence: TGTGCCAGCAGCTATCTCGGTGAGAACACCGGGGAGCTGTTTTTT. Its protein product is CASSYLGENTGELFF. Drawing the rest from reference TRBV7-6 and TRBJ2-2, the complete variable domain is GAGVSQSPRYKVTKRGQDVALRCDPISGHVSLYWYRQALGQGPEFLTYFNYEAQQDKSGLPNDRFSAERPEGSISTLTIQRTEQRDSAMYRCASSYLGENTGELFFGEGSRLTVL.